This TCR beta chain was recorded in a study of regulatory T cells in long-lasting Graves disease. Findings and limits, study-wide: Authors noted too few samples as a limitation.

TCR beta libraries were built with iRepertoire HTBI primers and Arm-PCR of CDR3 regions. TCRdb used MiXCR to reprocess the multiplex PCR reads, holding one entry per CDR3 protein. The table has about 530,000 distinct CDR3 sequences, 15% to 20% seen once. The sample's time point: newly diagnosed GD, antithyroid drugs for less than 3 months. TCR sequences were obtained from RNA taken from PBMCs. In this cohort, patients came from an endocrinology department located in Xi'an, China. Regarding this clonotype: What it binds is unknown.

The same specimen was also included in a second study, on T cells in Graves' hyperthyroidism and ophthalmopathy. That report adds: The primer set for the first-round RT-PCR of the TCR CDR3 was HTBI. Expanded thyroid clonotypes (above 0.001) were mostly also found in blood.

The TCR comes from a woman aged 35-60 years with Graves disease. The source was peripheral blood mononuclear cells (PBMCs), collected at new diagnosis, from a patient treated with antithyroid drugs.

CDR3 nucleotides: TGTGCCAGCAGCTCGCTACAGGGGGCGTTAGTTACTAATGAAAAACTGTTTTTT. This translates into CASSSLQGALVTNEKLFF. J is TRBJ1-4 and V is TRBV7-9; 9 nucleotides align to TRBD1. The CDR3 covers 18 residues. The ends lost 4 bases at V and 2 bases at J; junction bases unmatched: 11. The V gene's germline CDR1 is SEHNR and CDR2 FQNEAQ (reference sequence).